A single sample gave rise to the 14 T cell receptor beta chains below, sequenced in a study of shared clonotypes between healthy human individuals. Method: immunoSEQ multiplex PCR; TCRdb's copy keeps in-frame clones and lacks some. Of approximately 940,000 clones listed, 76% are singletons. The sequencing sample was made of memory CD4+ T cells sorted from blood. The subset is: CD45RA-negative fraction. All receptors derive from a man younger than 35 in good health.

The V and J genes are TRBV28 and TRBJ1-2; D not resolved. The CDR3 totals 11 residues. Per the germline V gene, CDR1 is MDHEN and CDR2 is SYDVKM. V was shortened by 1 base and J by 3 bases, with 0 bases between the two germline ends. CDR3 region: CASSLYYGYTF. DNA for the CDR3: TGTGCCAGCAGTTTATACTATGGCTACACCTTC.

V gene TRBV7-9 combines with J gene TRBJ2-1, with 8 bases fitting TRBD2. CDR3 size: 13 residues. The junction had 6 bases not matched to a gene; V was cut back by 2 bases and J by 12 bases. Germline V CDR1 and CDR2: SEHNR, FQNEAQ (reference sequence). CDR3 sequence: CASSLPGLGRQFF. The CDR3 coding sequence is TGTGCCAGCAGCTTACCGGGACTAGGAAGGCAGTTCTTC.

The gene calls are TRBV5-8 and TRBJ2-2; D unresolved. V lost 2 bases and J lost 1, with 12 bases in between. The germline CDR1 and CDR2 sequences are SGHTS and YDEGEE. The CDR3 totals 16 residues. The CDR3 DNA follows: TGTGCCAGCAGCTTTAAACGGATAGAGAACACCGGGGAGCTGTTTTTT. It codes for CASSFKRIENTGELFF.

The V and J genes are TRBV7-9 and TRBJ1-3; no clear D gene. Deletions cut 4 bases from V and 4 bases from J, with 11 bases between. The CDR3 consists of 14 residues. Germline V gives CDR1 SEHNR, CDR2 FQNEAQ (reference sequence). CDR3: CASSSLETGNTIYF. As DNA, the CDR3 is TGTGCCAGCAGCTCTCTAGAGACCGGAAACACCATATATTTT.

The chain carries TRBV6-1 and TRBJ1-5, with 7 bases matching TRBD1. With V trimmed by 6 bases and J by 7 bases, 9 bases remained unmatched. The CDR3 is made up of 14 amino acids. The V gene's germline CDR1 is MNHNS and CDR2 SASEGT. The CDR3 protein is CASRDQGVFQPQHF. CDR3 in DNA: TGTGCCAGCAGGGACCAGGGGGTGTTCCAGCCCCAGCATTTT.

The chain has TRBV4-3 and TRBJ1-1, with 7 nucleotides matching TRBD1. After removal of 0 bases from V and 4 bases from J, the junction contained 8 bases not matched to a gene. The CDR3 is 16 amino acids. Germline V gene data show CDR1 as LGHNA and CDR2 as YSLEER. The chain's CDR3 is CASSQDPTGVGTEAFF. CDR3 nucleotide sequence: TGCGCCAGCAGCCAAGATCCCACAGGGGTGGGCACTGAAGCTTTCTTT.

This clone was seen only a few times. The chain is built from TRBV15 and TRBJ2-1; TRBD1 matches 9 bases. The J segment lost 10 bases and the V segment lost 0 bases, leaving 10 bases of the junction unmatched. Germline lookup yields CDR1 LNHNV and CDR2 YYDKDF (reference sequence). The CDR3 is made up of 16 amino acids. The CDR3 here is CATSREFGTGHGEQFF. In DNA, the CDR3 is TGTGCCACCAGCAGAGAGTTCGGGACAGGGCACGGCGAGCAGTTCTTC.

Regarding this clone: Relative to the germline gene, one junction end is altered; a read error may explain this. The rearrangement joins TRBV18 to TRBJ2-5, with D possibly being TRBD1 (6 bases). Germline CDR1 reads KGHSH; CDR2 reads LQKENI. The CDR3 sequence is 15 residues long. CDR3 residues: CASSPPQGQGQTQYF. The CDR3 DNA follows: TGTGCCAGCTCTCCACCTCAGGGGCAGGGACAGACCCAGTACTTC.

This clone turned up a few times. The chain links TRBV6-6 to TRBJ2-5; unclear D gene. The CDR3 is made up of 14 amino acids. Trimming removed 2 bases at V and 2 bases at J, with 9 bases between. The germline V gene has CDR1 MNHNY and CDR2 SVGAGI (reference sequence). CDR3 sequence reads: CASSYRLLQETQYF. The CDR3 DNA reads TGTGCCAGCAGTTACAGGCTACTTCAAGAGACCCAGTACTTC.

The chain employs TRBV7-9 and TRBJ2-5, with 13 bases identical to TRBD2. The CDR3 contains 18 residues. Trimming cost V 5 bases and J 2 bases; bases outside gene matches: 11. Per germline, CDR1 SEHNR and CDR2 FQNEAQ (reference sequence). The CDR3 sequence is CASSPGLAGTRGQETQYF. The DNA of the CDR3 is TGTGCCAGCAGCCCGGGACTAGCGGGGACAAGGGGGCAAGAGACCCAGTACTTC.

The chain uses TRBV7-9 and TRBJ2-7; D gene unclear. Trimming pared 5 bases from V and 3 bases from J, leaving 14 bases between. This CDR3 is 14 amino acids long. Germline CDR1 SEHNR, CDR2 FQNEAQ (reference sequence). The CDR3 sequence: CASSGPPGYYEQYF. The CDR3 DNA is TGTGCCAGCAGCGGTCCACCAGGTTACTACGAGCAGTACTTC.

The chain carries TRBV19 and TRBJ1-5; 10 bases are shared with TRBD1. V lost 7 bases, J lost 9 bases, and 12 bases stayed unmatched. The CDR3 contains 15 residues. From germline, CDR1 is LNHDA and CDR2 SQIVND (reference sequence). CDR3 protein: CASTTGTGVWRPQHF. The CDR3 DNA reads TGTGCCAGTACGACTGGGACAGGGGTTTGGCGGCCCCAGCATTTT.

This sequence joins TRBV5-1 and TRBJ2-2, with unresolved D. CDR3 size: 15 residues. The germline V gene has CDR1 SGHRS and CDR2 YFSETQ. V lost 1 base, J lost 3 bases, and 10 bases lay in between. The CDR3 DNA sequence: TGCGCCAGCAGCTTGACCCCTAGATACACCGGGGAGCTGTTTTTT. Translated, it gives CASSLTPRYTGELFF.

The chain carries TRBV5-4 and TRBJ1-6; unclear D gene. The V end was cut by 0 bases, the J end by 16 bases, with 14 bases between. Germline values: CDR1 SGHNT, CDR2 YYREEE (reference sequence). The length of the CDR3 is 13 residues. Here the CDR3 DNA reads TGTGCCAGCAGCTTGGACAGCCTCACCACGCTCCACTTT. Translating gives CASSLDSLTTLHF.